A single sample is the source of the 22 T cell receptor beta chains below, sequenced in a study of T cells after yellow fever vaccination. TCRdb ran MiXCR on the 5' RACE reads and lists one entry per CDR3 protein. Among 300,000 to 400,000 distinct CDR3 sequences, around 13% were seen once, and the ten largest hold roughly 3%. The sample was CD4+ T cells sorted from PBMCs, taken 15 days after the yellow fever booster vaccination. These receptors originate from a man between 18 and 35 years old who received the YFV17D yellow fever vaccine.

The V gene is TRBV24-1, the J gene TRBJ2-3, with D unresolved. The CDR3 loop spans 14 amino acids. Between the trimmed V and J ends, which lost 6 bases and 3 bases, there was a span of 12 bases. The germline V gene has CDR1 KGHDR and CDR2 SFDVKD. This CDR3 is CATSSSTTTDTQYF. The CDR3 bases are TGTGCCACCAGTTCCTCGACGACTACAGATACGCAGTATTTT.

The sample holds a few counts of this clonotype. V usage is TRBV6-4 and J usage is TRBJ1-1, with a possible D match to TRBD1 (5 bases). CDR1 and CDR2 (germline): MRHNA, SNTAGT. V lost 6 bases to trimming and J lost 4 bases, with 12 bases between them. The CDR3 covers 13 residues. This CDR3 is CASRGEVGTEAFF. The CDR3, as DNA: TGTGCCAGCAGGGGGGAGGTAGGCACTGAAGCTTTCTTT.

The rearrangement links TRBV7-8 to TRBJ2-7; no firm D call. CDR1 and CDR2 (germline): SGHVS, FQNEAQ. V dropped 0 bases and J dropped 4 bases, with 10 bases sitting between them. The CDR3 runs to 14 residues. This CDR3 is CASSLAALGYEQYF. The CDR3 DNA reads as TGTGCCAGCAGCTTAGCTGCGCTCGGATACGAGCAGTACTTC.

This clonotype was seen a handful of times. This chain joins TRBV15 and TRBJ2-2; the D is unclear. CDR1 and CDR2 (germline): LNHNV, YYDKDF (reference sequence). The CDR3 has 15 amino acids. V was trimmed by 1 base and J by 6 bases, leaving 12 bases between them. As DNA, the CDR3 is TGTGCCACCAGCAGAGTGTTCGTCCAGGCCGGGGAGCTGTTTTTT. Amino acid sequence: CATSRVFVQAGELFF.

This clonotype has more than one count but fewer than ten. This rearrangement joins TRBV25-1 to TRBJ2-2; no clear D. CDR1 and CDR2 (germline): MGHDK, SYGVNS. The CDR3 is made up of 18 amino acids. Trimming cost V 3 bases and J 4 bases, with 21 bases left between them. CDR3 DNA sequence: TGTGCCAGCAGTGACATACGGCAGGCATCCTTTTCCACCGGGGAGCTGTTTTTT. The encoded protein is CASSDIRQASFSTGELFF.

The gene calls are TRBV3-1 and TRBJ1-6; D remains unclear. Germline CDR1 is LGHDT and CDR2 is YNNKEL (reference sequence). V dropped 4 bases and J dropped 6 bases, with 10 bases sitting between them. The CDR3 loop spans 14 amino acids. The CDR3, as DNA: TGTGCCAGCAGCCGTGGACTGGGTAATTCACCCCTCCACTTT. This sequence encodes CASSRGLGNSPLHF.

The rearrangement joins TRBV3-1 to TRBJ1-1; tentative D call: TRBD1 (5 bases). Trimming stripped 3 bases from V and 8 bases from J, with 10 bases between. CDR3 size: 12 residues. Germline CDR1 LGHDT, CDR2 YNNKEL (reference sequence). CDR3 sequence: CASSHDSQEAFF. In nucleotides, the CDR3 is TGTGCCAGCAGCCACGACAGTCAAGAAGCTTTCTTT.

Ten or more counts support this clonotype. This chain joins TRBV12-3 or TRBV12-4 and TRBJ1-2; D is undetermined. The CDR3 is made up of 11 amino acids. V lost 5 bases, J lost 4 bases, and 5 bases lay in between. The CDR3, as DNA: TGTGCCAGCAGTGGGATCTATGGCTACACCTTC. Translating it yields CASSGIYGYTF.

The sample holds a few counts of this clonotype. The V gene is TRBV7-8, the J gene TRBJ2-5; 7 bases map to TRBD1. This CDR3 is 13 amino acids long. Germline assignment: CDR1 SGHVS and CDR2 FQNEAQ. Unmatched junction bases numbered 11, after V lost 4 bases and J lost 12 bases. CDR3 in DNA: TGTGCCAGCAGCTCAGCCCGGACAGGCCTCGAGTACTTC. Amino acid sequence: CASSSARTGLEYF.

The chain combines TRBV7-2 with TRBJ2-4, with TRBD2 matching 7 bases. V was clipped by 5 bases and J by 7 bases; unmatched bases: 11. Germline values: CDR1 SGHTA, CDR2 FQGNSA. The CDR3 extends over 15 amino acids. CDR3 DNA sequence: TGTGCCAGCAGCCCAAGCGGGGCTGGGCGGAACATTCAGTACTTC. Translating it yields CASSPSGAGRNIQYF.

This clonotype was observed many times. The chain recombines TRBV6-1 with TRBJ2-7; 7 bases match TRBD2. This CDR3 has 16 residues. The germline CDR1 and CDR2 sequences are MNHNS and SASEGT. J gave up 3 bases and V 3 bases, and 11 bases lay outside the gene matches. CDR3 residues: CASSDGWTRGYYEQYV. The CDR3 DNA sequence: TGTGCCAGCAGTGATGGCTGGACTAGGGGATACTACGAGCAGTACGTC.

V gene TRBV6-5 combines with J gene TRBJ1-5, with 8 bases that match TRBD1. Germline V gene lookup returns CDR1 MNHEY and CDR2 SVGAGI. The CDR3 totals 14 residues. Trimming took 4 bases from V and 5 from J; bases not matched to a gene: 4. CDR3 sequence (DNA): TGTGCCAGCAGTTCCAGGGGGCGGGATCAGCCCCAGCATTTT. Protein product: CASSSRGRDQPQHF.

The chain uses TRBV15 and TRBJ1-1; D remains unclear. CDR1 and CDR2 (germline): LNHNV, YYDKDF (reference sequence). V lost 0 bases to trimming and J lost 4 bases, with 9 bases between them. This CDR3 is built from 14 residues. CDR3 region: CATSRDFGGTEAFF. Here the CDR3 DNA reads TGTGCCACCAGCAGAGACTTTGGTGGCACTGAAGCTTTCTTT.

This clonotype was observed a few times. The chain combines TRBV4-2 with TRBJ2-1, with 13 nucleotides matching TRBD2. Germline CDR1 reads LGHNA; CDR2 reads YNFKEQ. This CDR3 spans 16 amino acids. V shed 5 bases and J 8 bases; nucleotides not matched to a gene: 9. CDR3 in DNA: TGTGCCAGCAGCACCCCACTAGCGGGGGGGATGGATGAGCAGTTCTTC. Translated, it gives CASSTPLAGGMDEQFF.

The CDR3, as DNA: TGTGCCAGCAGCCAAGATGGACTAGCGGGGATAGATACGCAGTATTTT. Translating it yields CASSQDGLAGIDTQYF. V gene TRBV4-2 combines with J gene TRBJ2-3; 12 bases map to TRBD2. The CDR3 extends over 16 amino acids. The J segment lost 5 bases and the V segment lost 0 bases, leaving 3 bases of the junction unmatched. Germline V gene lookup returns CDR1 LGHNA and CDR2 YNFKEQ.

This chain joins TRBV6-2 or TRBV6-3 and TRBJ2-7, with a possible D match to TRBD1 (5 bases). CDR1 is MNHEY and CDR2 is SVGEGT in the germline V gene. V was trimmed by 7 bases and J by 6 bases, leaving 19 bases between them. The CDR3 totals 14 residues. The CDR3 DNA is TGTGCCAGCAACGGGCAGGGCGCTTTCACCGAGCAGTACGTC. It yields the protein CASNGQGAFTEQYV.

This clonotype occurred a few times. The CDR3 protein is CASSLRGTSGGPNEQFF. The CDR3 bases are TGCGCCAGCAGCCTAAGAGGGACTAGCGGGGGACCGAATGAGCAGTTCTTC. The chain links TRBV4-3 to TRBJ2-1; 14 nucleotides agree with TRBD2. After removal of 4 bases from V and 7 bases from J, the junction contained 9 bases not matched to a gene. CDR1 is LGHNA and CDR2 is YSLEER in the germline V gene. The length of the CDR3 is 17 residues.

This chain links TRBV4-3 with TRBJ2-2; possible D gene TRBD2, 5 bases. CDR3 length equals 16 residues. Germline CDR1 is LGHNA and CDR2 is YSLEER. The V and J ends lost 0 bases and 4 bases respectively, with 12 bases between them. CDR3 sequence reads: CASSQDGRAGTGELFF. CDR3 bases: TGCGCCAGCAGCCAAGACGGCCGGGCGGGCACCGGGGAGCTGTTTTTT.

J is TRBJ2-5 and V is TRBV28; 8 bases are shared with TRBD1. V dropped 7 bases and J dropped 2; count of bases not matched to a gene: 9. Germline-derived CDR1 and CDR2 are MDHEN and SYDVKM. This CDR3 contains 15 residues. CDR3 in amino acids: CASTFLGQGQETQYF. The DNA of the CDR3 is TGTGCCAGCACCTTCCTCGGACAGGGACAAGAGACCCAGTACTTC. The variable domain in full, with the rest retrieved from reference TRBV28 and TRBJ2-5, is DVKVTQSSRYLVKRTGEKVFLECVQDMDHENMFWYRQDPGLGLRLIYFSYDVKMKEKGDIPEGYSVSREKKERFSLILESASTNQTSMYLCASTFLGQGQETQYFGPGTRLLVL.

The chain is built from TRBV28 and TRBJ2-6; 8 bases line up with TRBD1. The CDR3 is 17 amino acids. The germline CDR1 and CDR2 sequences are MDHEN and SYDVKM. J was trimmed by 0 bases and V by 6 bases; bases with no gene match: 7. The CDR3 loop reads CASRSGQGFSGANVLTF. CDR3 sequence (DNA): TGTGCCAGCAGGTCCGGACAGGGATTCTCTGGGGCCAACGTCCTGACTTTC.

This clonotype was observed a handful of times. This chain connects TRBV19 to TRBJ2-1, with 7 positions matching TRBD1. The CDR3 contains 15 residues. V shed 4 bases and J 0 bases; nucleotides not matched to a gene: 3. Germline CDR1 LNHDA, CDR2 SQIVND (reference sequence). The CDR3 spells CASSKGQPSYNEQFF. The DNA of the CDR3 is TGTGCCAGTAGTAAGGGACAGCCCTCCTACAATGAGCAGTTCTTC.

This clonotype showed up just a few times. This chain links TRBV18 with TRBJ2-7; 7 nucleotides line up with TRBD1. This CDR3 spans 14 amino acids. The V segment lost 3 bases and the J segment 5 bases; nucleotides outside the gene matches: 7. Germline V gene lookup returns CDR1 KGHSH and CDR2 LQKENI. CDR3 nucleotides: TGTGCCAGCTCACCCCTCGGACAGGACCACGAGCAGTACTTC. The encoded protein is CASSPLGQDHEQYF.